This entry concerns a single T cell receptor (beta chain). Antigen unknown. Repertoires were generated with immunoSEQ multiplex PCR, while TCRdb's copy carries only in-frame clones and drops some. The sample lists about 26,000 clones; more than 65% were seen once. This specimen comes from a study of CD4 T cells in relation to SARS-CoV-2 and coronaviruses. Study-wide background: TCR beta CDR3s were sequenced after approximately 11-day antigen culture of PBMCs. Negative control cultures got HIV-1 Nef peptides or no peptide.

Study-wide results and caveats: Approximately 65% of donors had memory CD4+ clonotypes crossrecognizing SARS-CoV-2 and common cold coronavirus spike.

The CDR3 spans 13 residues. Germline CDR1 is MNHEY and CDR2 is SVGAGI. V dropped 8 bases and J dropped 8; count of bases not matched to a gene: 8. CD4+ T cells from unexposed donors were obtained before the COVID-19 pandemic (2011-2018). After ten to eleven days of culture, CD4+ T cells were isolated. Cells permitting, SARS-CoV-2 S/N and four cold-coronavirus spikes were tested on unexposed-donor CD4+ T cells. Sequences were obtained from CD4+ T cells from PBMCs, cultured in vitro. The receptor was isolated from a human donor in good health. The chain uses TRBV6-5 and TRBJ2-1; 8 bases agree with TRBD2. DNA of the CDR3: TGTGCCAGCGGGAGCGGGAGTACGGATGAGCAGTTCTTC. Amino acid sequence: CASGSGSTDEQFF.